The rows below give T cell receptor beta chains drawn from one sample of a study of blood T cell repertoires in COVID-19. Assay: immunoSEQ multiplex PCR; the TCRdb copy retains only in-frame clones and omits some. Found here are 250,000 to 350,000 clones, over 75% of them singletons; the top ten hold about an eighth. Sequenced: peripheral blood. These TCRs come from an older woman with acute or convalescent COVID-19. The CDR3 runs from the conserved cysteine through the conserved F or W. D genes are given only for firm matches. Clone size is not always given. Where it is, it says once, few, many or a class for expanded clones.

CDR3	DNA	J	size	D	V
CASNGQGAHEQYF	TGTGCCAGCAACGGACAGGGGGCTCACGAGCAGTACTTC	TRBJ2-7	.	TRBD1	TRBV5-4
CASSLDATNEKLFF	TGTGCCAGCAGCTTAGACGCAACTAATGAAAAACTGTTTTTT	TRBJ1-4	.	.	TRBV11-2
CASRPGRGTEAFF	TGTGCCAGCAGACCAGGGCGGGGGACTGAAGCTTTCTTT	TRBJ1-1	.	.	TRBV9
CASSRNAFGDRGTWGQYF	TGTGCCAGCAGCCGCAACGCGTTCGGGGACAGGGGTACGTGGGGGCAGTACTTC	TRBJ2-7	.	TRBD1	TRBV3-1/TRBV3-2
CASSRLTGKSEKLFF	TGCGCCAGCAGCCGCCTGACAGGGAAGAGTGAAAAACTGTTTTTT	TRBJ1-4	once	TRBD1	TRBV4-3
CAWSAGGDSGYTF	TGTGCCTGGAGTGCAGGGGGCGATAGTGGCTACACCTTC	TRBJ1-2	.	TRBD1	TRBV30
CSVEDRQGVYEQYF	TGCAGCGTTGAAGATCGACAGGGAGTTTACGAGCAGTACTTC	TRBJ2-7	.	TRBD1	TRBV29-1
CASSLSDSGNSPLHF	TGTGCCAGCAGTTTATCGGATTCCGGGAATTCACCCCTCCACTTT	TRBJ1-6	.	.	TRBV27
CATSPRLAGGWAYNEQFF	TGTGCCACCAGTCCGCGACTAGCGGGAGGGTGGGCCTACAATGAGCAGTTCTTC	TRBJ2-1	.	TRBD2	TRBV24-1
CASSFTYEQYF	TGTGCCAGCAGTTTCACTTACGAGCAGTACTTC	TRBJ2-7	.	.	TRBV6-2/TRBV6-3
CASSRQGEATNEKLFF	TGTGCCAGCAGCCGCCAAGGGGAAGCAACTAATGAAAAACTGTTTTTT	TRBJ1-4	once	.	TRBV6-6
CASSYLLDRGGYEQYF	TGTGCCAGCAGTTACTTGCTGGACAGGGGAGGATACGAGCAGTACTTC	TRBJ2-7	.	TRBD1	TRBV6-2/TRBV6-3
CASSRDILSGNTIYF	TGTGCCAGCAGCCGGGACATCCTCTCTGGAAACACCATATATTTT	TRBJ1-3	.	.	TRBV6-6
CASSFEQGAEAFF	TGTGCCAGCAGCTTTGAACAGGGGGCTGAAGCTTTCTTT	TRBJ1-1	.	TRBD1	TRBV7-8
CASSTGTPSGNTIYF	TGTGCCAGCAGCACCGGGACTCCTTCTGGAAACACCATATATTTT	TRBJ1-3	.	.	TRBV5-4
CATSVSNYGYTF	TGTGCCACCTCCGTCTCTAACTATGGCTACACCTTC	TRBJ1-2	once	.	TRBV19
CASSQEPSEQRNYGYTF	TGTGCCAGCAGCCAAGAACCATCTGAACAGCGGAACTATGGCTACACCTTC	TRBJ1-2	.	.	TRBV3-1/TRBV3-2
CAISRDKNYGYTF	TGTGCCATCAGCCGGGACAAGAACTATGGCTACACCTTC	TRBJ1-2	once	.	TRBV10-3
CASSPRTGLLGTNEKLFF	TGTGCCAGCAGCCCCCGAACAGGTCTACTCGGGACTAATGAAAAACTGTTTTTT	TRBJ1-4	once	.	TRBV9
CASSLVLAGGQGDTQYF	TGCGCCAGCAGCTTGGTGCTAGCGGGGGGGCAGGGAGATACGCAGTATTTT	TRBJ2-3	.	TRBD2	TRBV5-1
CASSGRRDSRNTIYF	TGTGCCAGCAGTGGGCGCCGGGACAGCCGAAACACCATATATTTT	TRBJ1-3	few	TRBD1	TRBV6-6
CAIRASGGVENEQFF	TGTGCCATCAGGGCAAGCGGGGGCGTGGAGAATGAGCAGTTCTTC	TRBJ2-1	.	TRBD2	TRBV10-3